This TCR beta chain appears in the sequencing data of a study of cytomegalovirus exposure and HLA in healthy donors (dated by TCRdb to 2017 to 2019). Notes on the research overall: According to an earlier analysis of 587 of the donors, some 180 million T cells yielded some 110 million unique TCR beta sequences and around 280 Gb of sequence data. An early release that covered about 600 HLA-typed donors contained approximately 300 gigabases of sequencing data and tens of millions of unique TCR sequences. The genetic ancestry cluster associated with self-reported Caucasian donors included over 80% of the 398 genotyped donors. The study aimed to test whether cataloging public T cell receptors could reveal signatures of past pathogen exposure. The study profiled the T cell repertoires of hundreds of subjects by immunosequencing and related them to cytomegalovirus serostatus. In addition to the first cohort of approximately 670 subjects, a separate validation cohort of 130 or so different subjects was used. The study combined high-throughput TCR immunosequencing, statistical association of individual TCRs with disease status, and machine learning to predict cytomegalovirus infection status. A later analysis re-analyzed previously published TCR beta repertoires from roughly 690 donors and added high-resolution HLA genotyping to study TCR occurrence patterns. Rather than drawing on any new phenotypic data, the later analysis identified candidate immune exposures from TCR beta sequences and the way those sequences occurred across donors. An earlier analysis of 587 of the donors used high-throughput TCR beta sequencing to judge whether each TCR beta V gene segment behaved as functional or pseudogenic. Donor age, sex, ethnicity and CMV serostatus were compiled together with the repertoire data. Genome-wide SNP genotypes for about 60% of the 666 donors were used in a later genetic analysis, which treated that subset as a discovery cohort. Every discovery cohort repertoire had been produced on one sequencing platform. Class I and class II HLA loci were covered by the typing at four-digit resolution. The number of donors typed differed by locus, with 629-630 for A, B, C, DRB1 and DQB1, approximately 500 for DQA1, 606 for DPA1, and over 400 for DPB1. Because of strong linkage in the cohort, a handful of DR-DQ haplotypes were treated as single units for association and clustering. Across 398 genotyped donors of the cohort, an average of approximately 240,000 unique TCR beta nucleotide sequences per donor were sequenced, and roughly 18% of those sequences were non-productive. What the research found in general, with its limitations: A later analysis found that HLA-associated TCR beta chains were more clonally expanded and had lower generation probabilities than equally common non-associated chains. Linkage disequilibrium might explain the correlated functional status among segregating V segments, but an unknown experimental factor could not be ruled out. Roughly uniform sequencing depth across donors was assumed in presence/absence analyses, although this assumption may not hold. According to a later analysis, parvovirus B19, influenza, CMV and Epstein-Barr virus appeared linked to several top co-occurrence clusters. A cluster of highly shared sequence variants was judged likely to be a technical artifact of the sequencing pipeline. In a later analysis, the rate of TCR association differed among HLA loci, with DRB1 alleles having the most associated TCRs and HLA-C alleles having the fewest. A further reported finding was that TCR beta sequences accurately predicted the HLA-A and HLA-B alleles for most subjects in the first cohort. The authors suggested that the approach could potentially be generalized to other disease states and immunological phenotypes. Strong co-occurrence of HLA alleles, especially DR and DQ, made assigning TCR associations to individual alleles difficult. In vitro tests confirmed that a few of the cytomegalovirus-associated TCR beta chains recognize cytomegalovirus antigens. The cohort was sequenced for TCR beta chains only, and without alpha or paired-chain data the features that could be detected were limited. An earlier analysis of approximately 600 of the donors showed that most TCR beta V segments appeared in productive rearrangements either about 87% or about 30% of the time, which broadly matched IMGT annotations. An association between a missense DCLRE1C variant and V-gene and J-gene trimming of TCR beta chains was found in a later genetic analysis and replicated in an independent cohort. A later genetic analysis reported fewer N-insertions in productive TCRs among donors in an Asian-associated ancestry cluster than the roughly 700-donor mean. Cytomegalovirus status was reported to be diagnosed by the classifier with high specificity and sensitivity in both the original and validation cohorts. A later analysis found that most CMV-associated TCR beta chains appeared HLA-restricted, with HLA associations seemingly driven largely by CMV exposure. In a later analysis, over 15,000 TCR beta sequences were associated with specific HLA alleles at a false discovery rate of 0.05. Most TCR sequences were seen in very few donors, while some public TCRs were found in many individuals. Because some donors lacked HLA typing at each locus, the association tests relied only on the typed subset. Roughly 15 rarely observed V segments, including chromosome 9 orphons, were excluded from the earlier analysis of approximately 500 of the donors because counts were too low. A total of 150 to 200 TCR beta chains were listed by the study as associated with cytomegalovirus. For the cohort, immune exposure information was limited to CMV serostatus.

The cohort consisted of 666 healthy bone marrow donors. At the time of sampling, every cohort member was nominally healthy, though immune exposures that went unrecorded were likely present. The donor tested CMV seronegative and was one of the 352 seronegative cohort members. Each donor provided a peripheral blood sample, and peripheral blood mononuclear cells were used for TCR beta sequencing. The Qiagen DNeasy Blood Extraction Kit was used to extract genomic DNA from the blood cell samples. To prepare the library, the immunoSEQ multiplex PCR assay was applied. The multiplex PCR relied on a mix of 60 forward primers for TCR Vbeta segments and 13 reverse primers for TCR Jbeta segments. Amplification of the CDR3 region of rearranged TCR beta genes was performed with a multiplex PCR assay on genomic DNA. On the Illumina HiSeq System, the amplified TCR beta libraries were sequenced as 87-base-pair reads. The authors processed their data as follows. A later analysis tallied tens of millions of unique TCR beta chains across the 640 or so repertoires, and some 10 million of those chains were shared by two or more donors. To remove PCR and sequencing errors, raw reads were error-corrected and collapsed into unique sequences using a nearest-neighbor algorithm that merged closely related sequences. Alignment of CDR3 sequences to IMGT reference sequences was used to assign V, D and J gene segments. Each retained sequence needed at least a six-nucleotide match to both a V gene segment and a J gene segment. Rearrangements were classified as productive when the CDR3 lacked stop codons and remained in frame with V and J, and all other rearrangements were classified as non-productive. Following IMGT convention, CDR3 was defined as the stretch from the second conserved V-encoded cysteine up to the conserved J-encoded phenylalanine. The earlier analysis of 500 to 600 of the donors excluded sequences that lacked an unambiguous match to a single V gene segment. In an earlier analysis of 450 to 700 of the donors, V segments were called functional above 56.7% productive rearrangements and were called segregating when the between-donor standard deviation exceeded 5%. A statistical classification framework was built for diagnosing cytomegalovirus status from the catalog of TCR beta chain sequences. In a later analysis, TCR nucleotide sequences were compared against IMGT/GENE-DB human TR gene sequences so that V and J genes could be assigned. Using the TCRdist pipeline, a later analysis assigned CDR3 sequences along with most-parsimonious VDJ recombination scenarios. In a later analysis, each TCR beta chain was defined by its CDR3 amino acid sequence together with its V-gene family, and reads without a unique V-gene family were excluded. A later analysis removed 592 highly shared, low-generation-probability nucleotide sequences to deal with suspected cross-contamination and a sequencing artifact. In a later analysis, a clonal expansion index was calculated for each public chain from normalized within-repertoire ranks of inferred template counts. In a later analysis, generation probabilities were computed with a VDJ recombination model fitted to out-of-frame rearrangements, and the resulting probabilities were checked against IGoR. Hypergeometric tests were used in a later analysis to score TCR-TCR, TCR-HLA and TCR-CMV co-occurrence, with a repertoire-size bias correction applied to the TCR pairs. To estimate false discovery rates, a later analysis permuted the HLA or CMV assignments 20 times. A later analysis grouped co-occurring TCRs with DBSCAN, adding TCRdist sequence similarity when clustering within HLA-allele-positive subsets. Repertoires with fewer than 30,000 or more than 120,000 public chains, plus five repertoires with anomalous nucleotide sharing, were excluded from co-occurrence clustering. What TCRdb holds here is the immuneACCESS table cut down to in-frame rearrangements. Part of the clones is not present; checked against another copy, under half of the missing clones reflect an unresolved V gene, and the others are unexplained. The V and J calls and clone size come from that table; D and trimming were worked out from the DNA. Here the sample has around 91,000 clones; 60% to 80% occur a single time. 3.2% of the sample is taken by the ten largest.

Worth noting for this clone: The clone's antigen remains unknown. No much larger clone exists at a distance of one base, and base qualities are not known.

The source material was PBMCs. This TCR came from a man in his sixties in good health and CMV-seronegative.

The CDR3 in this case is CASSKTSVVEQYF. At the DNA level, the sequence is TGTGCCAGCTCCAAGACTTCCGTTGTCGAGCAGTACTTC. The chain uses TRBV19 and TRBJ2-7, with no D gene named confidently. There are 13 amino acids in the CDR3, from cysteine to phenylalanine inclusive. The only DNA kept is the CDR3, 39 bases in frame from the first base. Trimming takes 9 bases from V and 6 bases from J, and the germline ends sit 18 bases apart. According to the germline V gene (reference sequence), CDR1 reads LNHDA and CDR2 reads SQIVND.